This TCR beta chain emerged from a study of blood T cell repertoires in COVID-19. Profiling relied on immunoSEQ multiplex PCR, and the TCRdb table lists in-frame clones only, not all of them. The data show about 140,000 clones, with around 84% seen just once and around 8.4% held by the top ten. The V and J ends lost 2 bases and 4 bases, in that order; junction bases with no gene match: 7. The CDR3 consists of 15 residues. Germline V CDR1 and CDR2: MDHEN, SYDVKM. The clonotype originates from a woman aged 55-70 years with acute or convalescent COVID-19. J is TRBJ1-2 and V is TRBV28; 7 positions agree with TRBD1. The source material was peripheral blood. The CDR3 coding sequence is TGTGCCAGCAGTTTACAGACAGGGTCTGGCTATGGCTACACCTTC. This encodes CASSLQTGSGYGYTF.